Reported below is one T cell receptor beta chain. This entry belongs to a study of control samples from healthy donors and cancer patients. The ends were cut back, 4 bases at V and 5 bases at J, with 11 bases in the middle. This CDR3 spans 13 amino acids. Germline loops: CDR1 SGHTA, CDR2 FQGTGA. Data came from immunoSEQ multiplex PCR; TCRdb stores just in-frame clones and leaves some out. The table lists 200,000 to 250,000 clones, roughly 94% of them singletons. The source material was blood. The clonotype comes from a man aged 50-59 years in good health. The genes are TRBV7-3 and TRBJ1-1; D is possibly TRBD1 (6 bases). CDR3 DNA sequence: TGTGCCAGCAGCTCATATCAGGGGACTGAAGCTTTCTTT. It yields the protein CASSSYQGTEAFF.